This entry describes one T cell receptor beta chain. This entry comes from a study of blood T cells in healthy people across ages. The length of the CDR3 is 17 residues. V was shortened by 4 bases and J by 4 bases, with 22 bases between the two germline ends. Germline lookup yields CDR1 ENHRY and CDR2 SYGVKD. For the second PCR, which ran for roughly 6 to 12 cycles, a sample-barcoded 5' primer and a J-beta primer mix were used. MiXCR, applied by TCRdb to the 5' RACE reads, yields one record per CDR3 protein. Found here are some 1,800,000 distinct CDR3 sequences, around 40% of them singletons; the top ten hold 23%.

This clonotype originated in a human donor in good health. Input material: blood. The chain links TRBV10-3 to TRBJ1-2; D is perhaps TRBD1 (5 bases). As DNA, the CDR3 is TGTGCCATCAGTGTGGTACGGGATGGGGACCGCTTCTATGGCTACACCTTC. Translating it yields CAISVVRDGDRFYGYTF.